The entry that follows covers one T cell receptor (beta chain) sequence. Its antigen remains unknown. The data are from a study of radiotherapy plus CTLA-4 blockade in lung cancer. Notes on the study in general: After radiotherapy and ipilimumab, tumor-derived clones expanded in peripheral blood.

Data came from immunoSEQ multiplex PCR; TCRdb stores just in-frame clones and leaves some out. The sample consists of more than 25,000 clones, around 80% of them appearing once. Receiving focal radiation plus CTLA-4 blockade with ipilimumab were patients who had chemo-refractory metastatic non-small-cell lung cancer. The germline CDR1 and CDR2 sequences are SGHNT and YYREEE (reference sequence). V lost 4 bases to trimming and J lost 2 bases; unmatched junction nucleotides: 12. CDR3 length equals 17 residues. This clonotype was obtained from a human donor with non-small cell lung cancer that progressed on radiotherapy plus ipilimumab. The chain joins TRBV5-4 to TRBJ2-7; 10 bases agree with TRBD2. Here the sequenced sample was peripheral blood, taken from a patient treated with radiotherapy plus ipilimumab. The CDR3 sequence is CASSPPRVAGGPYEQYF. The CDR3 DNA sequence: TGTGCCAGCAGCCCTCCACGCGTAGCGGGAGGACCCTACGAGCAGTACTTC.